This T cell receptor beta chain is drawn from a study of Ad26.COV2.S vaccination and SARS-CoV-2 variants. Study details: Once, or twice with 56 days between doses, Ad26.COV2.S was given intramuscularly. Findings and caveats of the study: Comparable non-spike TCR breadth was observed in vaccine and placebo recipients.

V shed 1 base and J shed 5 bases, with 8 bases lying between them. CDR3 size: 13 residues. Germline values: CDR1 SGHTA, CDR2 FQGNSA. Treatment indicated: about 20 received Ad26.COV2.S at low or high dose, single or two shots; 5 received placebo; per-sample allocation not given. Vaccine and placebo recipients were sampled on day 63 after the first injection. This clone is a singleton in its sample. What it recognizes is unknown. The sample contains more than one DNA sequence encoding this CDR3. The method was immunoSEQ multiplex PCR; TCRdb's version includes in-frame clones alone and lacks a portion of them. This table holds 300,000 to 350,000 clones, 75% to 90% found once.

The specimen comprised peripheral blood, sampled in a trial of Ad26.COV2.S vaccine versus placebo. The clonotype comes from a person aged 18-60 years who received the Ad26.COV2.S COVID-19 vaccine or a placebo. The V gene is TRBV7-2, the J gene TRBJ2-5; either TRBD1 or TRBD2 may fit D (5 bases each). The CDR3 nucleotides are TGTGCCAGCAGCTTAGACAGGAGGGAGACCCAGTACTTC. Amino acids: CASSLDRRETQYF. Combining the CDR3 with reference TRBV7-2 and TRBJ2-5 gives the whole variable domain GAGVSQSPSNKVTEKGKDVELRCDPISGHTALYWYRQSLGQGLEFLIYFQGNSAPDKSGLPSDRFSAERTGGSVSTLTIQRTQQEDSAVYLCASSLDRRETQYFGPGTRLLVL.